The TCR beta chain described here comes from a study of blood T cell repertoires in COVID-19. Study in general: Samples taken during acute and convalescent COVID-19 were collected in the United States, Italy and Spain. The analysed material was cDNA or gDNA that came from T cells, B-cell-depleted T cells, or PBMCs.

Assay: immunoSEQ multiplex PCR; the TCRdb copy retains only in-frame clones and omits some. The table includes 84,000 or so clones, 85% to 95% detected once. The sample consisted of peripheral blood. The TCR comes from a woman between 55 and 75 years old with active COVID-19.

CDR3 bases: TGCAGCGTTGAACGGGAGGGGAGTGAGCAGTTCTTC. This gives the protein CSVEREGSEQFF. The J gene is TRBJ2-1, the V gene TRBV29-1; TRBD2 aligns across 8 bases. The CDR3 consists of 12 residues. Losses at the gene ends were 2 bases for V and 9 bases for J; bases not matched to a gene: 3. Germline lookup yields CDR1 SQVTM and CDR2 ANQGSEA.